The present entry profiles one T cell receptor beta chain with its context. What it binds is unknown. These data originate in a study of CD8 T cells in Susac syndrome. Regarding the study as a whole: It was acknowledged by the study that relatively few individuals were included in its TCR sequencing and HLA analysis.

A quantity of about 0.5 to 1 ug RNA underwent reverse transcription using random hexamers. TCRdb recomputed calls from the immunoSEQ multiplex PCR reads with MiXCR, one row per CDR3 protein. Among about 190,000 distinct CDR3 sequences, around 95% were seen once, and the ten largest hold around 0.16%. The germline V gene has CDR1 DFQATT and CDR2 SNEGSKA (reference sequence). V lost 0 bases and J 4 bases, leaving 9 bases between the germline ends. CDR3 length: 13 residues. Sequenced input: CD8+ T cells from PBMCs. The J gene is TRBJ1-2, the V gene TRBV20-1; unclear D gene. The source is a human donor with Susac syndrome. The CDR3 here is CSARDPTVYGYTF. CDR3 DNA sequence: TGCAGTGCTAGAGATCCTACAGTCTATGGCTACACCTTC.